This T cell receptor (beta chain) emerged from a study of blood T cells in healthy people across ages (dated by TCRdb to between 2014 and 2016). The study in broad terms: In model experiments, roughly one uniquely barcoded TCR beta cDNA molecule per two T cells was captured by template switching. The study measured age-related changes in TCR beta repertoire diversity using deep sequencing normalized with unique cDNA molecular identifiers. Four age groups were formed from the donors: young (average about 17 years), middle-aged (around 40), aged (about 68) and long-lived (more than 75). Donors of different ages were randomly distributed across sequencing lanes to avoid experimental bias. The study analyzed two additional independent replicas of 1 million unique cDNA reads from the same blood draw for two donors, one aged 18 to 29 and one aged 80 or older.

The V end loses 0 bases and the J end loses 3 bases, and a stretch of 10 bases separates them. From a lookup of the germline V gene, CDR1 and CDR2 are SGDLS and YYNGEE. The CDR3 holds 14 amino acids from the cysteine to the phenylalanine. Only the CDR3 part of the read is kept: 42 bases, read in frame from the first base. This clonotype has at least ten counts. Its antigen is still unknown. No base qualities exist here, and no much larger clone lies one base off it. Systemically healthy Caucasian individuals from Russia, about 38 in total and aged about 6 to 100 years, were included as donors. Roughly 10 milliliters of peripheral blood were collected from each donor into EDTA-treated Vacutainer tubes. Ficoll-Paque density-gradient centrifugation was used to isolate PBMCs, with at least 6.5 million per sample. Trizol reagent was used to extract total RNA from PBMCs, with at least 5 micrograms per sample. The percentages of naive CD45RAhigh/CD27high T cells were determined by flow cytometry on a PBMC aliquot from every donor.

Overall results and qualifications from the work: Observed TCR beta diversity correlated strongly with the percentage of naive T cells measured by flow cytometry. The long-lived group showed more naive CD4+ T cells, fewer expanded clones and increased TCR diversity than the aged group, suggesting age selection. Because the CMV infection status of the donors was unknown, age-related changes in expanded clonotypes may potentially have been confounded. As age increased, observed TCR beta diversity per million T cells dropped in a roughly linear way, and a significant reduction was already evident by age 40. Conclusive comparison of naive and antigen-experienced compartments was prevented by the profiling of bulk unsorted PBMCs. Estimates of total diversity based on one million sequenced T cells were regarded as lower bounds and as underestimates.

Library preparation was by 5' RACE. The listed sequencing device is Illumina HiSeq 2500. A second 7 to 11 cycle PCR used a sample-barcoded 5' primer and a J-beta primer mix. Each TCR beta cDNA molecule received a unique molecular identifier from a template-switch 5' adaptor carrying 12 random nucleotides. Each sample yielded at least 3 million CDR3-containing paired-end reads. The Mint cDNA synthesis kit, primed by a TRBC-specific oligonucleotide, was used to synthesize first-strand cDNA from all RNA. Following uracil-DNA glycosylase treatment, a first 18-cycle PCR with universal primers M1SS and BC2_uni_R was performed on all cDNA. The original methods were these. For normalization, 1 million high-quality reads were randomly selected from each sample, with every read carrying a distinct molecular identifier. Reads sharing molecular identifiers were discarded rather than binned into consensus sequences. MiTCR, with a Q25 quality threshold and the strictest error-elimination algorithm, was used for CDR3 identification, clonotype clustering and error correction. Lower-bound total TCR beta diversity was estimated with a nonparametric unseen species model using Euler transformation. TCRdb reworked the public reads: Q25 trimming with fastp, MiXCR clone assembly, productive beta chains retained. Rows matching on CDR3 protein sequence are summarized as one entry with the most common DNA and genes. The V and J calls here are based on TCRdb, not the publication. This sample lists about 2 million distinct CDR3 sequences; around 50% were detected once. The leading ten clones occupy more than 2% of the sample.

This sequence originates from a woman in her forties in good health. The chain is encoded by TRBV9 joined to TRBJ2-7, with an unclear D gene assignment. Source material: blood. For the CDR3, the sequence is CASSVAGASYEQYF. The DNA reads as follows: TGTGCCAGCAGCGTAGCCGGCGCAAGCTACGAGCAGTACTTC.